This T cell receptor (beta chain) was recorded in a study of molecular identifiers for immune sequencing clone quantification. One entry per CDR3 protein, called by TCRdb with MiXCR from the PCR reads. The sample lists tens of thousands of distinct CDR3 sequences, 18% occurring once. Germline loops: CDR1 SEHNR, CDR2 FQNEAQ (reference sequence). The length of the CDR3 is 13 residues. As regards this clonotype: The junction departs from germline at one end; a sequencing error may be responsible.

This receptor was taken from a human donor in good health. Some libraries in this study had Jurkat cell RNA spiked in. This sequence joins TRBV7-9 and TRBJ2-1; no clear D gene. The material sequenced was naive CD8+ T cells from blood, with Jurkat cell RNA spiked in. Regarding subset: FACS-sorted CD8+CD4-CCR7+CD45RA+ naive T cells. CDR3 in DNA: TGTGCCAGCAGATTAGACCCGGTGGATGAGCAGTTCTTC. As protein: CASRLDPVDEQFF.